Following are 5 T cell receptor beta chains from one sample sequenced in a study of siplizumab effects on memory and regulatory T cells (dated by TCRdb to between 2019 and 2020). Library creation used the immunoSEQ multiplex PCR assay. TCRdb holds this immuneACCESS table with in-frame rearrangements only. Some clones are missing; in checked studies, unresolved V genes explain under half, and the rest has no known cause. The sample includes 55,000 to 70,000 clones, with over 90% observed a single time. 35% to 45% of the sample rests with the top ten. The sample comprised CD8+ T cells sorted from blood. The receptors come from a human donor in good health.

The genes are TRBV28 and TRBJ2-4, with unresolved D. Trimming took off 8 bases at V and 13 bases at J, with 15 bases between the two ends. The CDR3 contains 11 residues. Germline CDR1 MDHEN, CDR2 SYDVKM. CDR3 protein: CASAKRALQYF. The CDR3 coding sequence is TGTGCCAGCGCCAAACGGGCGTTGCAGTACTTC.

The V call is TRBV29-1, the J call TRBJ2-5, with 8 bases that match TRBD1. V lost 5 bases and J lost 5; bases outside the gene matches: 7. CDR1 and CDR2 (germline): SQVTM, ANQGSEA. The CDR3 contains 13 residues. The CDR3 is CSVCQGAGETQYF. CDR3 in DNA: TGCAGCGTTTGTCAGGGGGCCGGGGAGACCCAGTACTTC.

The chain combines TRBV28 with TRBJ1-2, with unresolved D. V was trimmed by 6 bases and J by 4 bases, leaving 15 bases between them. The V gene's germline CDR1 is MDHEN and CDR2 SYDVKM. The CDR3 loop spans 14 amino acids. As DNA, the CDR3 is TGTGCCAGCAGGGGTTTAAGGGAGTCCTATGGCTACACCTTC. Translation: CASRGLRESYGYTF.

The CDR3 loop is CASSFLIQGTEDGYTF. CDR3 sequence (DNA): TGTGCCAGCAGCTTCCTGATACAGGGGACTGAGGATGGCTACACCTTC. This rearrangement joins TRBV7-3 to TRBJ1-2; TRBD1 agrees at 7 bases. The CDR3 runs to 16 residues. Trimming at V came to 3 bases and at J to 6 bases, leaving 13 bases not matched to a gene. The germline V gene encodes CDR1 SGHTA and CDR2 FQGTGA.

This chain connects TRBV4-1 to TRBJ2-1; 12 bases fit TRBD2. Germline V gene sequence: CDR1 MGHRA, CDR2 YSYEKL. The length of the CDR3 is 16 residues. V was clipped by 4 bases and J by 4 bases; unmatched bases: 5. The CDR3 is CASSPTSGRAYNEQFF. CDR3 DNA sequence: TGCGCCAGCAGCCCGACTAGCGGGAGAGCTTACAATGAGCAGTTCTTC.